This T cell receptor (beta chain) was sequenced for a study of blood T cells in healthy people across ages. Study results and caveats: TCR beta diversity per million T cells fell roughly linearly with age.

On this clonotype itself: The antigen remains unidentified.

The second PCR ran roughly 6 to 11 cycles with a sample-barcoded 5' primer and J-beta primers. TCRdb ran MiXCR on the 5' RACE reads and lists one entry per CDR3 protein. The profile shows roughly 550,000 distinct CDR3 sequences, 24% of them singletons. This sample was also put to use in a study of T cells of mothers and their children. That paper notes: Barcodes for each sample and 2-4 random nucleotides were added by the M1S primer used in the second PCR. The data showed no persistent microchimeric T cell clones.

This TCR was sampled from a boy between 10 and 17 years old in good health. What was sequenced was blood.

The CDR3 here is CSGRGNTEAFF. Written as DNA, the CDR3 is TGCAGTGGTCGTGGGAACACTGAAGCTTTCTTT. This chain joins TRBV20-1 and TRBJ1-1; D call uncertain. The V end was cut by 7 bases, the J end by 1 base, with 7 bases between. This CDR3 spans 11 amino acids. The germline V gene has CDR1 DFQATT and CDR2 SNEGSKA (reference sequence).